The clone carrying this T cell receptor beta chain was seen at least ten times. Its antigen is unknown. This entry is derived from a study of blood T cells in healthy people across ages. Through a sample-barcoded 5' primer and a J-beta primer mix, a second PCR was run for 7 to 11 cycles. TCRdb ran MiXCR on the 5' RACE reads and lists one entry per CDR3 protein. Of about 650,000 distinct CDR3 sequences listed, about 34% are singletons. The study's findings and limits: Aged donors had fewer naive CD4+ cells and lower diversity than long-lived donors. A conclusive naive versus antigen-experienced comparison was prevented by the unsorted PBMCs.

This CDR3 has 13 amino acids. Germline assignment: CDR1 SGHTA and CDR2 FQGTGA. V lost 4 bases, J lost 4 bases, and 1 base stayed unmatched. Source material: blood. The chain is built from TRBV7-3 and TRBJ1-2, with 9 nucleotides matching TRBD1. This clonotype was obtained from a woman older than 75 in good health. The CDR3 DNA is TGTGCCAGCAGCTCGGGACAGGGCTATGGCTACACCTTC. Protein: CASSSGQGYGYTF.